This T cell receptor (beta chain) was identified in a study of T cell changes during pregnancy in multiple sclerosis. The CDR3 covers 14 residues. J was trimmed by 11 bases and V by 4 bases; bases with no gene match: 8. The repertoire was sequenced with immunoSEQ multiplex PCR; TCRdb's copy has only in-frame clones and lacks some. There are about 75,000 clones in the sample; around 90% occur only once, and less than 0.45% lies in the top ten. This TCR derives from a female donor with multiple sclerosis, enrolled in a pregnancy study. This sequence joins TRBV5-3 and TRBJ1-6, with 8 bases lining up with TRBD1. TRBV5-3 is sorted into the ORF group, with uncertain function. The source was CD4+ T cells from peripheral blood mononuclear cells, collected before pregnancy. The CDR3 spells CARSPRDRRAPLHF. The CDR3 nucleotides read TGTGCCAGAAGCCCCCGGGACAGGAGAGCACCCCTCCACTTT.